The 13 T cell receptor beta chains given below trace back to one sample, sequenced in a study of T cell responses to AZD1222 COVID-19 vaccine (dated by TCRdb to the early 2020s). To prepare the library, the immunoSEQ multiplex PCR assay was applied. TCRdb's version of the immuneACCESS table is confined to in-frame rearrangements and falls short of the full clone set. An unresolved V gene accounts for under half of the shortfall where checked; the remainder is of unknown origin. The sample table records under 150,000 clones; about 81% of these occur just once. About 4% of the sample lies in the top ten. The time point label of this sample denotes: baseline before first vaccination. According to the study, the label for this sample's treatment or condition signals: meningococcal conjugate vaccine given as trial control. This specimen was peripheral blood, taken on day 0 of MenACWY control vaccination. These receptors all come from an adult in good health.

This clone was picked up a small number of times. This chain connects TRBV4-1 to TRBJ2-1; TRBD2 matches at 9 bases. The CDR3 covers 19 residues. V trimming: 2 bases; J trimming: 0 bases; junction bases outside the gene matches: 11. From germline, CDR1 is MGHRA and CDR2 YSYEKL. The DNA of the CDR3 is TGCGCCAGCAGCCAAAGACTGAGCGGGGGGTCGAGCTCCTACAATGAGCAGTTCTTC. Encoded protein: CASSQRLSGGSSSYNEQFF.

The rearrangement joins TRBV5-6 to TRBJ2-1; 8 positions agree with TRBD2. CDR3 length: 15 residues. V dropped 5 bases and J dropped 4; count of bases not matched to a gene: 8. Germline CDR1 SGHDT, CDR2 YYEEEE. The CDR3: CASRTHSGDYNEQFF. DNA of the CDR3: TGTGCCAGCAGGACCCATAGCGGGGATTACAATGAGCAGTTCTTC.

The chain employs TRBV1 and TRBJ2-7. TRBV1 is a recognized pseudogene. The CDR3 is 10 amino acids. The CDR3 DNA is TGCACCAGCAGCTTCGAAGAGCAGTACGTC. This encodes CTSSFEEQYV.

The V call is TRBV5-1, the J call TRBJ2-7, with 7 bases fitting TRBD1. CDR3 length: 14 amino acids. Germline CDR1 reads SGHRS; CDR2 reads YFSETQ. The junction had 10 bases not matched to a gene; V was cut back by 4 bases and J by 6 bases. CDR3 residues: CASSPGQRGFEQYF. CDR3 coding DNA: TGCGCCAGCAGCCCGGGACAGCGTGGCTTCGAGCAGTACTTC. The variable domain in full, with the rest retrieved from reference TRBV5-1 and TRBJ2-7, is KAGVTQTPRYLIKTRGQQVTLSCSPISGHRSVSWYQQTPGQGLQFLFEYFSETQRNKGNFPGRFSGRQFSNSRSEMNVSTLELGDSALYLCASSPGQRGFEQYFGPGTRLTVT.

The gene calls are TRBV19 and TRBJ1-2; TRBD1 is a possible D gene (5 bases). The CDR3 is 14 residues long. Germline CDR1 LNHDA, CDR2 SQIVND (reference sequence). V gave up 6 bases and J gave up 7 bases, with 18 bases separating them. CDR3 protein: CASSRQLDHSGYTF. In DNA, the CDR3 is TGTGCCAGTAGCAGACAGTTAGACCACTCTGGCTACACCTTC.

This chain joins TRBV4-2 and TRBJ1-3; no definite D call. The germline gives CDR1 LGHNA, CDR2 YNFKEQ. Trimming left V 0 bases short and J 1 base short, with 10 bases between. The CDR3 is 16 amino acids. The CDR3 protein is CASSQDVVSSGNTIYF. CDR3 coding DNA: TGTGCCAGCAGCCAAGATGTTGTCAGTTCTGGAAACACCATATATTTT.

The chain employs TRBV25-1 and TRBJ2-6; no reliable D call. This CDR3 region has 13 residues. Germline V lookup: CDR1 MGHDK, CDR2 SYGVNS. Trimming stripped 8 bases from V and 0 bases from J, with 5 bases between. CDR3 sequence reads: CASEASGANVLTF. CDR3 bases: TGTGCCAGCGAGGCCTCTGGGGCCAACGTCCTGACTTTC.

The V call is TRBV6-5, the J call TRBJ1-5, with no clear D. CDR3 length: 13 residues. V was shortened by 5 bases and J by 7 bases, with 12 bases between the two germline ends. Germline CDR1 MNHEY, CDR2 SVGAGI. The CDR3 spells CASSTGKTQPQHF. The CDR3, as DNA: TGTGCCAGCAGTACGGGAAAGACCCAGCCCCAGCATTTT.

V and J are TRBV4-1 and TRBJ2-5, with TRBD2 identical over 7 bases. The J segment lost 5 bases and the V segment lost 0 bases, leaving 18 bases of the junction unmatched. The length of the CDR3 is 19 residues. Germline assignment: CDR1 MGHRA and CDR2 YSYEKL. Written as DNA, the CDR3 is TGCGCCAGCAGCCAAGATCTATTCGCCTTACTAGCGTCGGAGGAGACCCAGTACTTC. Translated, it gives CASSQDLFALLASEETQYF.

The count of this clone is one. The chain carries TRBV30 and TRBJ2-1; D not resolved. This CDR3 has 16 amino acids. Germline loops: CDR1 GTSNPN, CDR2 SVGIG (reference sequence). The V end lost 0 bases, the J end lost 3 bases, and 15 bases lay between the germline ends. CDR3 bases: TGTGCCTGGAGTGTACGCCAGACAAGAAACTACAATGAGCAGTTCTTC. Translating it yields CAWSVRQTRNYNEQFF.

The chain is built from TRBV4-2 and TRBJ1-3; no reliable D call. The V and J ends lost 1 base and 0 bases respectively, with 7 bases between them. Germline CDR1 reads LGHNA; CDR2 reads YNFKEQ. This CDR3 contains 15 residues. The CDR3 loop is CASSQGLNSGNTIYF. The CDR3 DNA reads TGTGCCAGCAGCCAAGGGCTAAACTCTGGAAACACCATATATTTT.

The chain combines TRBV27 with TRBJ1-6; D not certain. The V gene lost 6 bases and the J gene lost 6 bases, with 18 bases spanning the gap. The CDR3 has 16 amino acids. CDR1 is MNHEY and CDR2 is SMNVEV in the germline V gene (reference sequence). The DNA for the CDR3 is TGTGCCAGCAGAGTCTCCGGGCGGGTACTTAATTCACCCCTCCACTTT. Its translation is CASRVSGRVLNSPLHF.

The chain is built from TRBV7-7 and TRBJ2-2; possibly TRBD2 for D (5 bases). Between the trimmed V and J ends, which lost 5 bases and 7 bases, there was a span of 20 bases. Per germline, CDR1 SSHAT and CDR2 FNYEAQ (reference sequence). This CDR3 is 16 amino acids long. The CDR3 region has the DNA TGTGCCAGCAGCCCAAATAGGCGGGTCTTCGGCGGGGAGCTGTTTTTT. Translating it yields CASSPNRRVFGGELFF.